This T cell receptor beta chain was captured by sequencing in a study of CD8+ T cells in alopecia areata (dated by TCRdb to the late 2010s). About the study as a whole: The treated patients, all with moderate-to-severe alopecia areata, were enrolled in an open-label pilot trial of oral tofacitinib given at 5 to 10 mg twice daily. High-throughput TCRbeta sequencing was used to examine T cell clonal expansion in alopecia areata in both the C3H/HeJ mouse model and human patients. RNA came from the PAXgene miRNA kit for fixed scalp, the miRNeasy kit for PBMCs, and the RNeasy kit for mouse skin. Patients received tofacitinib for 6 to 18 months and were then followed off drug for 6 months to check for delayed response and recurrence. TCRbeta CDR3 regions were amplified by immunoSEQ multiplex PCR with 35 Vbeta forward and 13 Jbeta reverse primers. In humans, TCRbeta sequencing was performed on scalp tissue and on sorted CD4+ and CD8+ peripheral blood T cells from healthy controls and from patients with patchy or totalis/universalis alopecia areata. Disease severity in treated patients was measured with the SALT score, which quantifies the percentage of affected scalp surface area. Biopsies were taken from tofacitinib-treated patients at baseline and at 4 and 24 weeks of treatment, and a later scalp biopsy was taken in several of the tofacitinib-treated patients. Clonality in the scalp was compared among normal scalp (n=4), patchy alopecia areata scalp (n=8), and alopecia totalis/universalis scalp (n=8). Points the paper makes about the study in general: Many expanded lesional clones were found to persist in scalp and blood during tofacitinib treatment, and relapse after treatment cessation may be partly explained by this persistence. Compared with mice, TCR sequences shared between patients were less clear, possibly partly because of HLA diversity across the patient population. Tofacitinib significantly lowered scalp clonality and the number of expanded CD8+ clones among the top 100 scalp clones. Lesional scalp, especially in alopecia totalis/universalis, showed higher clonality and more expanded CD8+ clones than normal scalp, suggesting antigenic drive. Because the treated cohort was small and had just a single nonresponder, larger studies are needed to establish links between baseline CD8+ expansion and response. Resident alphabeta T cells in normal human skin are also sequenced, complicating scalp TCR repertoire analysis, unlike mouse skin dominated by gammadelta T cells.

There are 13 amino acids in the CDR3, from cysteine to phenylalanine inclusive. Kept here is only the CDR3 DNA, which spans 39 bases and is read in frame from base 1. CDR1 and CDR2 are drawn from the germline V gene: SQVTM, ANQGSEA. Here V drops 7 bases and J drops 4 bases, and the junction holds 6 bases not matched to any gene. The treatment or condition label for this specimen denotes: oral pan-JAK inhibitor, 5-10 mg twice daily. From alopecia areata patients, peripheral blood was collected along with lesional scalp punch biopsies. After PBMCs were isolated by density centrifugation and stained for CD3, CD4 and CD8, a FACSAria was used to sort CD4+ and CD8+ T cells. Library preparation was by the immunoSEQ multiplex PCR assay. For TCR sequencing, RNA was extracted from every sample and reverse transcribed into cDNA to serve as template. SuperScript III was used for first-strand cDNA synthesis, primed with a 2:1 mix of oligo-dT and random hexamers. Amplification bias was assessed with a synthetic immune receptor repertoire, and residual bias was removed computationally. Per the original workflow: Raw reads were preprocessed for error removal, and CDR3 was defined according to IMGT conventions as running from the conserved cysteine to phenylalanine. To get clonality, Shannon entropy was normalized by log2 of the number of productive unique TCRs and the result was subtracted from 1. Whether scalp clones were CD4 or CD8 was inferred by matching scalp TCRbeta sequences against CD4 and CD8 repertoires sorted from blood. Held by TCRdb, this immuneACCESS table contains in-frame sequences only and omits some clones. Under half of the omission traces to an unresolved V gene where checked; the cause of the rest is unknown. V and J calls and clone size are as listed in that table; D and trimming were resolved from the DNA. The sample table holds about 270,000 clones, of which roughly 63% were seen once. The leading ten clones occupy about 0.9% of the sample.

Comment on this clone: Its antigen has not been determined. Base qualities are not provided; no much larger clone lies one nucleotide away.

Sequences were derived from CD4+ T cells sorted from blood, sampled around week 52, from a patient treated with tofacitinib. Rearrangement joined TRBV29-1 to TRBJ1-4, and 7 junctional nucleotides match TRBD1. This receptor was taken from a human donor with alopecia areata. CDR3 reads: CSGIQGSNEKLFF. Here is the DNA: TGCAGCGGGATACAGGGGAGTAATGAAAAACTGTTTTTT.